This T cell receptor beta chain derives from a study of vaccination effects on CD4 cells after COVID-19. Profiled with immunoSEQ multiplex PCR; TCRdb holds only in-frame clones, not every one. Of approximately 25,000 clones listed, around four fifths were seen once; the top ten hold about 1.5%. With respect to this clone: Its target is unknown.

Antigen-specific CD4+ T cells were first expanded with viral peptide pools by the ViraFEST assay and only then sequenced. After roughly ten days in culture, the CD4+ T cells were isolated. BNT162b2 vaccine or mRNA-1273 vaccine was given to participants in two doses. Nucleocapsid antibodies were negative in the vaccine recipients, who had never had SARS-CoV-2 infection. Peptides at around 10 ug/ml and IL-2 at approximately 9.1 IU/ml were added to a few million PBMC per well. V was shortened by 7 bases and J by 3 bases, with 14 bases between the two germline ends. The CDR3 is 14 residues long. Germline CDR1 and CDR2: SGHAT and FQNNGV.

This sequence was found in a human donor who received a COVID-19 vaccine. Some clones in this sample may be carry-over from other donors' samples. The V gene is TRBV11-2, the J gene TRBJ2-3; D may be TRBD2 (5 bases). Sequenced material: CD4+ T cells from PBMCs cultured with HCoV-NL63 spike peptides, taken after COVID-19 vaccination. CDR3 sequence (DNA): TGTGCCAGCACCCCGAGGGCCGGGACAGATACGCAGTATTTT. It yields the protein CASTPRAGTDTQYF.